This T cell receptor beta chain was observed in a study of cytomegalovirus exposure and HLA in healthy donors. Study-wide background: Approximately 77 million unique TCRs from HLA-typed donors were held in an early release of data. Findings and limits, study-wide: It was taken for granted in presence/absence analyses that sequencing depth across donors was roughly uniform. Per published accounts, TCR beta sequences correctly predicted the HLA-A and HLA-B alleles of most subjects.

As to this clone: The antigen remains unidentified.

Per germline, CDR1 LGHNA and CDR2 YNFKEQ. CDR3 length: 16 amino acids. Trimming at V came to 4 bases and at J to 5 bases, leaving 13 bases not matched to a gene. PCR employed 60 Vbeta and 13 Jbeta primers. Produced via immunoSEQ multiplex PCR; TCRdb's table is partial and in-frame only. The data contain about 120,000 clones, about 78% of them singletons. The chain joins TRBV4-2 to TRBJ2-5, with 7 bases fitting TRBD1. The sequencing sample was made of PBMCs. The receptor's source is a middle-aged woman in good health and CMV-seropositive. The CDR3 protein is CASSRNYRGAVETQYF. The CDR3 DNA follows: TGTGCCAGCAGCCGGAATTACAGGGGTGCCGTGGAGACCCAGTACTTC.